This is a list of T cell receptor beta chains from one sample in a study of T-cell reconstitution after alpha-beta-depleted transplantation in children. TCRdb itself ran the PCR reads through MiXCR, one entry per CDR3 protein. The data contain 100,000 or so distinct CDR3 sequences, 7.5% to 9% of them singletons. The sample in question was PBMCs, obtained before TCRalphabeta/CD19-depleted stem cell transplant. The receptors were gathered from a boy between 2 and 15 years old with acute lymphoblastic leukemia, due to receive a stem cell transplant. Each CDR3 is given with its conserved first and last residue. The D gene is left open where the match is weak. Some rows have no size entry. The others give once, few or many, or a class for an expanded clone.

d_call	v_call	clone_size	j_call	cdr3_aa	cdr3_nt
NA	TRBV7-9	few	TRBJ1-1	CASSSSTGGEAFF	TGTGCCAGCAGCTCTAGTACGGGTGGTGAAGCTTTCTTT
NA	TRBV12-3/TRBV12-4	NA	TRBJ2-3	CARSSPRLARGSSDTQYF	TGTGCCCGCAGTTCCCCTCGCCTAGCGCGGGGATCTTCAGATACGCAGTATTTT
NA	TRBV5-4	NA	TRBJ2-5	CAISSGPLVGETQYF	TGTGCCATCAGCTCGGGGCCCCTAGTTGGGGAGACCCAGTACTTC
NA	TRBV12-3/TRBV12-4	NA	TRBJ1-1	CASSLGGARTEAFF	TGTGCCAGCAGTTTAGGGGGGGCCCGGACTGAAGCTTTCTTT
TRBD1	TRBV20-1	few	TRBJ1-2	CSANRGPYYGYTF	TGCAGTGCTAACAGGGGGCCCTACTATGGCTACACCTTC
TRBD1	TRBV7-9	few	TRBJ1-2	CASSSGQGTNYGYTF	TGTGCCAGCAGCTCCGGACAGGGCACGAACTATGGCTACACCTTC
NA	TRBV10-3	many	TRBJ2-5	CAISKDRMETQYF	TGTGCCATCAGTAAAGACAGGATGGAGACCCAGTACTTC
TRBD1	TRBV4-1	NA	TRBJ2-2	CASSMDREYTGELFF	TGCGCCAGCAGCATGGACAGGGAGTACACCGGGGAGCTGTTTTTT
NA	TRBV29-1	few	TRBJ1-2	CSVGVDSYNYGYTF	TGCAGCGTTGGGGTTGACAGCTATAACTATGGCTACACCTTC
TRBD2	TRBV29-1	NA	TRBJ2-5	CSVVTSGGETQYF	TGCAGCGTTGTAACTAGCGGGGGAGAGACCCAGTACTTC
TRBD1	TRBV13	many	TRBJ1-6	CASSPSDRGRNSPLHF	TGTGCCAGCAGCCCCTCCGACAGGGGGCGAAATTCACCCCTCCACTTT
TRBD1	TRBV5-4	NA	TRBJ1-2	CASSLDRVNYGYTF	TGTGCCAGCAGCTTAGACAGGGTTAACTATGGCTACACCTTC
NA	TRBV19	few	TRBJ1-2	CASSTPVQHGYTF	TGTGCCAGTAGTACGCCAGTCCAGCATGGCTACACCTTC
NA	TRBV20-1	NA	TRBJ1-1	CSAQGPQNTEAFF	TGCAGTGCCCAAGGACCACAGAACACTGAAGCTTTCTTT
NA	TRBV6-5	many	TRBJ2-5	CASSYSLQTQETQYF	TGTGCCAGCAGTTACTCGTTACAAACCCAAGAGACCCAGTACTTC
TRBD2	TRBV6-1	many	TRBJ2-1	CASSTTSGGARNEQFF	TGTGCCAGCAGTACGACTAGCGGGGGGGCTCGGAATGAGCAGTTCTTC
TRBD2	TRBV4-1	NA	TRBJ2-3	CASSQGLTFLAGADTQYF	TGCGCCAGCAGCCAAGGGTTAACGTTCCTAGCGGGGGCAGATACGCAGTATTTT
TRBD2	TRBV7-9	NA	TRBJ2-1	CASSLAGLAGDNEQFF	TGTGCCAGCAGCTTAGCGGGACTAGCGGGGGACAATGAGCAGTTCTTC
NA	TRBV6-5	NA	TRBJ1-2	CASSPGGGYTF	TGTGCCAGCAGTCCGGGCGGCGGCTACACCTTC
NA	TRBV7-2	NA	TRBJ1-1	CASTLGPFEAFF	TGTGCCAGCACGCTCGGTCCTTTTGAAGCTTTCTTT
NA	TRBV2	many	TRBJ1-5	CASKGYSNQPQHF	TGTGCCAGCAAGGGTTATAGCAATCAGCCCCAGCATTTT
NA	TRBV24-1	many	TRBJ1-2	CATSGDYGYTF	TGTGCCACCAGTGGGGACTATGGCTACACCTTC
NA	TRBV7-8	many	TRBJ2-1	CASSLAEAPGNEQFF	TGTGCCAGCAGCTTAGCGGAGGCTCCTGGGAATGAGCAGTTCTTC
NA	TRBV5-5	many	TRBJ2-3	CASRDSWVTDTQYF	TGTGCCAGCAGGGACTCCTGGGTCACAGATACGCAGTATTTT